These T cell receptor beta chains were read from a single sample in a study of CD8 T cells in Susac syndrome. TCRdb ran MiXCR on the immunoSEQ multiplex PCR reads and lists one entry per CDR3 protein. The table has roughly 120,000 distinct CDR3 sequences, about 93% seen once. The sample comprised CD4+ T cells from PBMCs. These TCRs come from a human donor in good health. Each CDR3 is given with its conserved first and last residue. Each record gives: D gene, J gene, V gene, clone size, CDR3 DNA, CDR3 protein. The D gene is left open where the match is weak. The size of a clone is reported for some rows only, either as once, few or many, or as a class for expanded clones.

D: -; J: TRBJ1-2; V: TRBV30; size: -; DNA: TGTGCCTGCGTGGCACAGCAGTATCCCTATGGCTACACCTTC; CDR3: CACVAQQYPYGYTF
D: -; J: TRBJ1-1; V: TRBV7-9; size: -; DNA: TGTGCCAGCAGCTACGGACAGACCATGAACACTGAAGCTTTCTTT; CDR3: CASSYGQTMNTEAFF
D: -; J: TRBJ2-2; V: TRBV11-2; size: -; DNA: TGTGCCAGCAGACCCACAGGGAACGGGGAGCTGTTTTTT; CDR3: CASRPTGNGELFF
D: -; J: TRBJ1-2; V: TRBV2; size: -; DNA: TGTGCCAGCAGTGAAGGGACAGCCTACTATGGCTACACCTTC; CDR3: CASSEGTAYYGYTF
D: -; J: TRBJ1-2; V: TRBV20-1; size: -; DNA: TGCAGTGCTCCCAGGTCGGGGGGAGGGGGCTATGGCTACACCTTC; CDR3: CSAPRSGGGGYGYTF
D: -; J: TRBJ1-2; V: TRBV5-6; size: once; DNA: TGTGCCAGCAGCTTGGCGTGGGGTACTAACTATGGCTACACCTTC; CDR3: CASSLAWGTNYGYTF
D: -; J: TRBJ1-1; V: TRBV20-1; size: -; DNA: TGCAGTGCTAGGATGCCTCTATTGAACACTGAAGCTTTCTTT; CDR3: CSARMPLLNTEAFF
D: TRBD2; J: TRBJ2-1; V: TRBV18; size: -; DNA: TGTGCCAGCTCACCGAAGCGGGAGGGACCCCAGTTCTTC; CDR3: CASSPKREGPQFF
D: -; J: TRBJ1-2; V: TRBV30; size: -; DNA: -; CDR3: CAWDRIAMATPSVPF
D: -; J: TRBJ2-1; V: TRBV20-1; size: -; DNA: TGCAGTGCTAGTCATCCGGGTCTCGCTGCGAATGAGCAGTTCTTC; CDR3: CSASHPGLAANEQFF
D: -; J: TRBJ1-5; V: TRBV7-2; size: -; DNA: TGTGCCAGCAGCCGAGGGGCCCATAGCAATCAGCCCCAGCATTTT; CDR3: CASSRGAHSNQPQHF
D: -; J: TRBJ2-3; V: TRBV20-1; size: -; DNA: TGCAGTGCTAGAGAGTCCACAGATACGCAGTATTTT; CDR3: CSARESTDTQYF
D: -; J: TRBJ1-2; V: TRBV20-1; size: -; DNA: TGCAGTGCGGGTACAGGGAAGGATGGCTATGGCTACACCTTC; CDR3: CSAGTGKDGYGYTF
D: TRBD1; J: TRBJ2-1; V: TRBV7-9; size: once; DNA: TGTGCCAGCAGCTTAGGACAGGGGCGGCATGAGCAGTTCTTC; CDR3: CASSLGQGRHEQFF
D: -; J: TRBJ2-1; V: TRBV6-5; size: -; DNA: TGTGCCAGCCGGGGCCCAGCTTACAATGAGCAGTTCTTC; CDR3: CASRGPAYNEQFF
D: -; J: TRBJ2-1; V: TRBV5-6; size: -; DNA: TGTGCCAGCAGCCCGATTAACAATGAGCAGTTCTTC; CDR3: CASSPINNEQFF
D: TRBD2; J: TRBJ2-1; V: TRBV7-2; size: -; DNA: TGTGCCAGCAGCTTAGACGGGAGGGCCGCGAATGAGCAGTTCTTC; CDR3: CASSLDGRAANEQFF
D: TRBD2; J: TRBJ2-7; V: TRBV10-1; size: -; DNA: TGCGCCAGCAGCCTTAGCGGGAGGAAGACCTACGAGCAGTACTTC; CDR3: CASSLSGRKTYEQYF
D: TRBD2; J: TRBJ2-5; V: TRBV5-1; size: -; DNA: TGCGCCAGCAGCTTGGTTTCGACTAGCGGGTCGAAAGAGACCCAGTACTTC; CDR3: CASSLVSTSGSKETQYF
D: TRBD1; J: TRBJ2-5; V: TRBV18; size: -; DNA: TGTGCCAGCTCACAGATGGACAGGTCGGGGACCCAGTACTTC; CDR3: CASSQMDRSGTQYF
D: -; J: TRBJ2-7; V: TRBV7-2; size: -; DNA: TGTGCCAGCAGCCTCGGACTAACCAGCTCCTACGAGCAGTACTTC; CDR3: CASSLGLTSSYEQYF